The sample holds many counts of the clone carrying this TCR beta chain. The source of the sample is a study of regulatory T cells in long-lasting Graves disease. Described time point: newly diagnosed GD, antithyroid drugs for less than 3 months. With RNA extracted from PBMCs as input, the TCR library was made. The collection involved drawing nine milliliters of peripheral blood into EDTA tubes. CDR1 and CDR2 from the germline V gene are SGHTA and FQGNSA. This CDR3 region has 17 residues. With 2 bases clipped from V and 2 bases from J, the junction kept 6 bases outside the gene matches. TCR beta libraries were built with iRepertoire HTBI primers and Arm-PCR of CDR3 regions. TCRdb ran MiXCR on the multiplex PCR reads and lists one entry per CDR3 protein. The sample includes roughly 380,000 distinct CDR3 sequences, around 15% of them seen just once.

Source: peripheral blood mononuclear cells (PBMCs), taken at new diagnosis, from a patient treated with antithyroid drugs. The TCR comes from a female donor with Graves disease. The chain recombines TRBV7-2 with TRBJ2-7; TRBD2 matches at 13 bases. CDR3 in amino acids: CASSLKWGLAGTYEQYF. The DNA of the CDR3 is TGTGCCAGCAGCTTAAAATGGGGACTAGCGGGGACCTACGAGCAGTACTTC. The variable domain in full, with the rest retrieved from reference TRBV7-2 and TRBJ2-7, is GAGVSQSPSNKVTEKGKDVELRCDPISGHTALYWYRQSLGQGLEFLIYFQGNSAPDKSGLPSDRFSAERTGGSVSTLTIQRTQQEDSAVYLCASSLKWGLAGTYEQYFGPGTRLTVT.